The clone carrying this T cell receptor (beta chain) came up once. The antigen is undetermined. The assay used deep level. Authors' analysis steps: Filtering differed because ImmunoSEQ produced junction-only sequences that carried no quality scores. The table came from immunoSEQ multiplex PCR; TCRdb's copy has only in-frame clones and leaves some out. That table supplies the V and J calls and clone size; D and trimming were determined from the DNA. The sample yields approximately 2.5 million clones, over 85% seen once. These data originate in a study of shared clonotypes between healthy human individuals. For the study at large: Each donor had three CD4 naive, three CD4 memory, two CD8 naive and one CD8 memory plate. Study-wide points: Estimated richness was generally greater in naive than memory subsets.

The germline V gene has CDR1 SGHAT and CDR2 FQNNGV. The CDR3 covers 16 residues. V lost 0 bases to trimming and J lost 4 bases, with 15 bases between them. The sequence came from a man younger than 30 in good health. Some clones in this sample may be carry-over from other donors' samples. The gene calls are TRBV11-2 and TRBJ2-5, with D perhaps matching TRBD2 (5 bases). Sequences were obtained from naive CD4+ T cells from PBMCs. This sample's subset: CD45RA+ positively selected. The CDR3 DNA reads as TGTGCCAGCAGCTTAGACGCGGGTGGCCTCCCAGAGACCCAGTACTTC. Translated: CASSLDAGGLPETQYF. Looking up the rest from reference TRBV11-2 and TRBJ2-5 gives the full variable domain: EAGVAQSPRYKIIEKRQSVAFWCNPISGHATLYWYQQILGQGPKLLIQFQNNGVVDDSQLPKDRFSAERLKGVDSTLKIQPAKLEDSAVYLCASSLDAGGLPETQYFGPGTRLLVL.